This entry lists 10 T cell receptor beta chains sequenced from one sample in a study of CD8 T cells in ankylosing spondylitis (dated by TCRdb to about 2017). The investigation overall reported the following: A TCR beta motif of about 8 highly homologous amino acid variants appeared characteristic of blood from ankylosing spondylitis patients.

No antigen is known for these receptors. Library construction relied on 5' RACE. Instrument used: Illumina HiSeq 2500. The public reads were reanalyzed by TCRdb: fastp trimming at Q25, MiXCR alignment, in-frame beta chains only. Each entry merges the rows of one CDR3 protein and shows their most common DNA and genes. The sample data list roughly 700,000 distinct CDR3 sequences, and roughly 19% of these were observed just once. The ten largest account for 15% to 20% of the sample. Sequencing was performed on blood, either unsorted or a sorted T cell fraction (not recorded which). These receptors were collected from a male donor with ankylosing spondylitis.

The gene calls are TRBV5-1 and TRBJ2-1; 8 bases agree with TRBD2. CDR1 SGHRS and CDR2 YFSETQ come from the germline V gene. With V trimmed by 5 bases and J by 4 bases, 5 bases remained unmatched. The CDR3 sequence is 14 residues long. The CDR3 nucleotides are TGCGCCAGCAGAGCGAGCGGGGGTTACAATGAGCAGTTCTTC. This gives the protein CASRASGGYNEQFF.

This clonotype was recorded at least ten times. This chain joins TRBV5-1 and TRBJ2-7; D is possibly TRBD1 (6 bases). CDR1 and CDR2 from the germline V gene are SGHRS and YFSETQ. There are 14 residues in the CDR3. Trimming cost V 7 bases and J 3 bases, with 17 bases left between them. The CDR3 DNA reads as TGCGCCAGCGGGCTACAGGGCTCTCACTACGAGCAGTACTTC. This translates into CASGLQGSHYEQYF.

This clonotype has only a few counts. The J gene is TRBJ2-3, the V gene TRBV7-9, with D possibly being TRBD1 (6 bases). In germline, CDR1 is SEHNR, CDR2 FQNEAQ (reference sequence). Trimming shortened V by 5 bases and J by 8 bases, and 17 bases separated the two germline ends. The CDR3 runs 14 residues. CDR3 protein: CASSPRTDWGTQYF. CDR3 nucleotide sequence: TGTGCCAGCAGCCCGCGGACAGATTGGGGTACGCAGTATTTT.

This clonotype was counted only a few times. The genes are TRBV7-6 and TRBJ1-5; D not certain. Germline CDR1 SGHVS, CDR2 FNYEAQ. There are 13 residues in the CDR3. Trimming pared 1 base from V and 6 bases from J, leaving 7 bases between. The DNA for the CDR3 is TGTGCCAGCAGCTTAGACTTTAGTCAGCCCCAGCATTTT. This sequence encodes CASSLDFSQPQHF.

This clonotype was observed a handful of times. The chain uses TRBV19 and TRBJ2-1; 14 nucleotides match TRBD2. The CDR3 has 18 residues. Unmatched junction bases numbered 7, after V lost 0 bases and J lost 6 bases. Germline CDR1 and CDR2: LNHDA and SQIVND (reference sequence). CDR3 residues: CASSIDRTSGRRRNEQFF. DNA for the CDR3: TGTGCCAGTAGTATAGATCGGACTAGCGGGAGGCGACGCAATGAGCAGTTCTTC.

V and J are TRBV7-9 and TRBJ2-3; 9 bases align to TRBD2. The trim removed 1 base at V and 7 bases at J, leaving 6 bases unmatched. Germline CDR1 reads SEHNR; CDR2 reads FQNEAQ (reference sequence). The CDR3 is 15 amino acids. CDR3 residues: CASSLVGLASYTQYF. CDR3 DNA: TGTGCCAGCAGCTTAGTAGGACTAGCGTCGTATACGCAGTATTTT.

This clonotype has only a few counts. V is TRBV2 and J is TRBJ2-3; TRBD2 might be the D (6 bases). The CDR3 extends over 14 amino acids. Germline V gives CDR1 SNHLY, CDR2 FYNNEI. V dropped 6 bases and J dropped 5 bases, with 15 bases sitting between them. Here the CDR3 DNA reads TGTGCCAGCAGCCAATCACTAGCAGAAGATACGCAGTATTTT. Protein: CASSQSLAEDTQYF.

CDR3 in DNA: TGTGCCAGCAGCTCCCGAGGAGCCTCTGGAAACACCATATATTTT. Protein product: CASSSRGASGNTIYF. The chain combines TRBV7-2 with TRBJ1-3; D unresolved. Trimming removed 4 bases at V and 0 bases at J, with 10 bases between. Germline values: CDR1 SGHTA, CDR2 FQGNSA. There are 15 residues in the CDR3.

This clonotype was detected a few times. The chain recombines TRBV5-1 with TRBJ2-5; no clear D gene. Germline CDR1 and CDR2: SGHRS and YFSETQ. Between the trimmed V and J ends, which lost 0 bases and 4 bases, there was a span of 13 bases. The CDR3 extends over 15 amino acids. DNA for the CDR3: TGCGCCAGCAGCTTGGCGCCCAGCCCCCGAGAGACCCAGTACTTC. It yields the protein CASSLAPSPRETQYF.

The rearrangement links TRBV7-2 to TRBJ2-6; a possible D gene is TRBD2 (6 bases). The V end lost 1 base, the J end lost 3 bases, and 7 bases lay between the germline ends. Germline V gene data show CDR1 as SGHTA and CDR2 as FQGNSA. The CDR3 is made up of 15 amino acids. The CDR3 region is CASSLGGGGANVLTF. The CDR3 DNA reads TGTGCCAGCAGCTTAGGGGGAGGTGGGGCCAACGTCCTGACTTTC.